This TCR beta chain was captured in a study of T cell responses to AZD1222 COVID-19 vaccine. Study-level findings and limits: Vaccine-associated CD4 TCRs ranged over spike, dominating at 160-218 and 743-854. Donors were mostly white British, more females; clonal diversity possibly underestimated. The study reported that nearly half of spike-specific TCRs target unmutated variant regions.

Profiled with immunoSEQ multiplex PCR; TCRdb holds only in-frame clones, not every one. This table has 150,000 to 200,000 clones, 90% appearing once. Between the trimmed V and J ends, which lost 3 bases and 3 bases, there was a span of 6 bases. The CDR3 consists of 13 residues. Germline V gene lookup returns CDR1 LNHDA and CDR2 SQIVND (reference sequence). A remark on this clone: Its cognate antigen is unknown.

The J gene is TRBJ1-5, the V gene TRBV19; no reliable D call. The sequencing used peripheral blood, collected 28 days after the second dose of the MenACWY control vaccine. This TCR was recovered from an adult who received the MenACWY meningococcal vaccine as a control. CDR3 nucleotides: TGTGCCAGTAGTATCGTACTCAATCAGCCCCAGCATTTT. Residues: CASSIVLNQPQHF.